Below are 32 T cell receptor beta chains sequenced from a single sample in a study of vaccination and CD4 T cells after COVID-19. Noted treatment: roughly 10-day PBMC culture with coronavirus spike peptide pools or control peptides (ViraFEST assay). Sequenced with the Oncomine TCR Beta short-read assay was DNA taken from cultured CD4+ T cells. TCRdb re-called the PCR reads with MiXCR, one entry per CDR3 protein. The sample holds around 5,000 distinct CDR3 sequences, 40% to 50% seen once. Their target antigens are unknown. The source was CD4+ T cells from blood, cultured in vitro, collected after SARS-CoV-2 vaccination. These TCRs come from a human donor who had recovered from COVID-19.

This clonotype has just a few counts. The chain employs TRBV6-2 or TRBV6-3 and TRBJ2-1; D remains ambiguous. Germline CDR1 reads MNHEY; CDR2 reads SVGEGT. CDR3 size: 13 residues. V lost 0 bases, J lost 7 bases, and 7 bases lay in between. The CDR3, as DNA: TGTGCCAGCAGTTACTCGGGGAATAATGAGCAGTTCTTC. Translation gives CASSYSGNNEQFF.

This chain joins TRBV20-1 and TRBJ2-5; no firm D call. The CDR3 loop spans 13 amino acids. Germline V gene data show CDR1 as DFQATT and CDR2 as SNEGSKA (reference sequence). Deletions cut 5 bases from V and 2 bases from J, with 12 bases between. The CDR3 coding sequence is TGCAGTGCTGCCCCGACAATTCAAGAGACCCAGTACTTC. It encodes CSAAPTIQETQYF.

V usage is TRBV6-2 or TRBV6-3 and J usage is TRBJ2-2; D call uncertain. The CDR3 covers 12 residues. Germline V gene sequence: CDR1 MNHEY, CDR2 SVGEGT. With 7 bases removed from V and 7 bases from J, the gap between germline ends came to 10 bases. CDR3 protein: CASTRLGGELFF. Here the CDR3 DNA reads TGTGCCAGCACCCGTTTAGGCGGGGAGCTGTTTTTT.

V gene TRBV5-1 combines with J gene TRBJ1-1, with TRBD1 as a possible D gene (5 bases). CDR3 size: 13 residues. Germline CDR1 SGHRS, CDR2 YFSETQ. The V gene lost 4 bases and the J gene lost 3 bases, with 10 bases spanning the gap. As DNA, the CDR3 is TGCGCCAGCAGCCCCGGGGGGGACACTGAAGCTTTCTTT. It encodes CASSPGGDTEAFF.

This clonotype appeared a single time. The V and J genes are TRBV9 and TRBJ2-5; perhaps TRBD2 as D (5 bases). The length of the CDR3 is 14 residues. Germline assignment: CDR1 SGDLS and CDR2 YYNGEE. Trimming removed 3 bases at V and 5 bases at J, with 14 bases between. CDR3 sequence (DNA): TGTGCCAGCAGCGGGAACGGACTGACGGAGACCCAGTACTTC. This translates into CASSGNGLTETQYF.

V usage is TRBV27 and J usage is TRBJ1-6; D is perhaps TRBD1 (5 bases). The CDR3 sequence is 15 residues long. Germline loops: CDR1 MNHEY, CDR2 SMNVEV (reference sequence). Trimming took off 4 bases at V and 7 bases at J, with 14 bases between the two ends. CDR3 residues: CASSSSGFPNSPLHF. DNA for the CDR3: TGTGCCAGCAGTTCCTCAGGGTTCCCGAATTCACCCCTCCACTTT.

The chain links TRBV6-1 to TRBJ2-3; the D gene is possibly TRBD2 (6 bases). The germline gives CDR1 MNHNS, CDR2 SASEGT. The CDR3 runs to 13 residues. Trimming pared 10 bases from V and 6 bases from J, leaving 17 bases between. CDR3 sequence: CATRAGYGDTQYF. The CDR3 bases are TGTGCCACCAGGGCGGGATACGGGGATACGCAGTATTTT.

V is TRBV20-1 and J is TRBJ2-2; a possible D gene is TRBD1 (6 bases). CDR3 length: 15 amino acids. Germline V gene data show CDR1 as DFQATT and CDR2 as SNEGSKA (reference sequence). V was shortened by 1 base and J by 7 bases, with 16 bases between the two germline ends. The CDR3 protein is CSARGPGQIVGELFF. The DNA for the CDR3 is TGCAGTGCTAGAGGACCAGGACAGATAGTCGGGGAGCTGTTTTTT.

V and J are TRBV11-2 and TRBJ2-7; TRBD1 is a possible D gene (6 bases). V gave up 4 bases and J gave up 4 bases, with 14 bases separating them. Germline-derived CDR1 and CDR2 are SGHAT and FQNNGV. The CDR3 sequence is 14 residues long. The CDR3 spells CASSSDTGQYEQYF. CDR3 nucleotides: TGTGCCAGCAGCTCCGACACCGGACAGTACGAGCAGTACTTC. Supplemented by reference TRBV11-2 and TRBJ2-7, the full variable domain reads EAGVAQSPRYKIIEKRQSVAFWCNPISGHATLYWYQQILGQGPKLLIQFQNNGVVDDSQLPKDRFSAERLKGVDSTLKIQPAKLEDSAVYLCASSSDTGQYEQYFGPGTRLTVT.

The chain recombines TRBV4-3 with TRBJ2-7, with D perhaps assigned TRBD1 or TRBD2 (5 bases each). CDR1 LGHNA and CDR2 YSLEER come from the germline V gene. The V end was cut by 0 bases, the J end by 5 bases, with 11 bases between. The CDR3 extends over 14 amino acids. The chain's CDR3 is CASSQDAGTNEQYF. The DNA for the CDR3 is TGCGCCAGCAGCCAAGACGCAGGGACCAACGAGCAGTACTTC.

The rearrangement uses TRBV20-1 and TRBJ2-2, with 9 bases identical to TRBD2. The J segment lost 1 base and the V segment lost 5 bases, leaving 5 bases of the junction unmatched. Per germline, CDR1 DFQATT and CDR2 SNEGSKA (reference sequence). The CDR3 sequence is 15 residues long. In nucleotides, the CDR3 is TGCAGTGCTGTCCCTAGCGGGAAGAACACCGGGGAGCTGTTTTTT. It specifies CSAVPSGKNTGELFF.

The chain joins TRBV30 to TRBJ2-7, with D perhaps matching TRBD2 (5 bases). The length of the CDR3 is 12 residues. The V gene lost 4 bases and the J gene lost 5 bases, with 12 bases spanning the gap. Per germline, CDR1 GTSNPN and CDR2 SVGIG (reference sequence). This CDR3 is CAWNPPGNEQYF. The CDR3 region has the DNA TGTGCCTGGAACCCCCCGGGAAACGAGCAGTACTTC.

The V and J genes are TRBV11-2 and TRBJ1-1, with 9 bases identical to TRBD1. The CDR3 consists of 17 residues. The germline CDR1 and CDR2 sequences are SGHAT and FQNNGV. The V and J ends lost 5 bases and 3 bases, in that order; junction bases with no gene match: 13. DNA for the CDR3: TGTGCCAGCAGCCCCCGGACAGGGGCGATATGGGACACTGAAGCTTTCTTT. Encoded protein: CASSPRTGAIWDTEAFF.

This clonotype was observed a handful of times. The chain carries TRBV18 and TRBJ1-2; D uncertain. Between the trimmed V and J ends, which lost 0 bases and 0 bases, there was a span of 11 bases. The CDR3 runs 16 residues. The germline V gene encodes CDR1 KGHSH and CDR2 LQKENI. CDR3: CASSPPVGHANYGYTF. CDR3 nucleotide sequence: TGTGCCAGCTCACCACCCGTGGGTCATGCTAACTATGGCTACACCTTC. The full variable domain, completed using reference TRBV18 and TRBJ1-2, is NAGVMQNPRHLVRRRGQEARLRCSPMKGHSHVYWYRQLPEEGLKFMVYLQKENIIDESGMPKERFSAEFPKEGPSILRIQQVVRGDSAAYFCASSPPVGHANYGYTFGSGTRLTVV.

This clonotype has more than one count but fewer than ten. The chain has TRBV27 and TRBJ2-3; TRBD1 is a possible D gene (5 bases). V lost 8 bases, J lost 1 base, and 10 bases lay in between. CDR3 size: 13 residues. Germline CDR1 MNHEY, CDR2 SMNVEV (reference sequence). The CDR3 nucleotides are TGTGCCAGCCATCCCAGGGGCACAGATACGCAGTATTTT. Translating gives CASHPRGTDTQYF.

V is TRBV6-5 and J is TRBJ2-1, with 8 bases identical to TRBD1. The CDR3 is 15 residues long. V shed 4 bases and J 7 bases; nucleotides not matched to a gene: 9. Germline assignment: CDR1 MNHEY and CDR2 SVGAGI. The chain's CDR3 is CASSSRTGQRNEQFF. The CDR3 region has the DNA TGTGCCAGCAGTTCCCGGACAGGGCAGAGGAATGAGCAGTTCTTC.

The chain has TRBV2 and TRBJ2-5; 8 bases match TRBD1. J was trimmed by 2 bases and V by 7 bases; bases with no gene match: 6. Looked up from germline, CDR1 is SNHLY and CDR2 is FYNNEI. This CDR3 comprises 14 residues. The CDR3 coding sequence is TGTGCCAGCAACCTCGACAGGGGACAAGAGACCCAGTACTTC. Its protein is CASNLDRGQETQYF.

The chain couples TRBV6-1 to TRBJ1-3; the match to TRBD1 covers 9 bases. This CDR3 has 16 amino acids. V dropped 5 bases and J dropped 4; count of bases not matched to a gene: 9. Germline V gene sequence: CDR1 MNHNS, CDR2 SASEGT. This chain's CDR3 is CASSRGGQGTGNTIYF. CDR3 DNA: TGTGCCAGCAGTAGAGGGGGACAGGGAACAGGAAACACCATATATTTT.

CDR3: CASRLAGGHFSYEQYF. The CDR3 region has the DNA TGTGCCAGCAGGCTTGCCGGAGGACACTTCTCCTACGAGCAGTACTTC. The chain links TRBV5-6 to TRBJ2-7, with D perhaps being TRBD1 or TRBD2 (5 bases each). Trimming cost V 5 bases and J 0 bases, with 18 bases left between them. Germline lookup yields CDR1 SGHDT and CDR2 YYEEEE. The length of the CDR3 is 16 residues.

The table lists this clonotype with a few counts. V is TRBV20-1 and J is TRBJ1-5; 10 nucleotides match TRBD1. The CDR3 extends over 13 amino acids. Germline values: CDR1 DFQATT, CDR2 SNEGSKA (reference sequence). Trimming cost V 5 bases and J 2 bases; bases outside gene matches: 0. CDR3 region: CSAGTGGNQPQHF. CDR3 DNA: TGCAGTGCTGGGACAGGGGGCAATCAGCCCCAGCATTTT.

This clonotype was detected a few times. The CDR3 here is CASRQGAGETQYF. The CDR3 nucleotides read TGCGCCAGCAGGCAGGGGGCTGGGGAGACCCAGTACTTC. This chain links TRBV10-2 with TRBJ2-5, with 8 positions matching TRBD1. The junction had 5 bases not matched to a gene; V was cut back by 6 bases and J by 5 bases. CDR1 WSHSY and CDR2 SAAADI come from the germline V gene. The CDR3 is 13 amino acids.

This clonotype appeared once. The chain links TRBV30 to TRBJ2-7, with TRBD1 identical over 8 bases. Germline assignment: CDR1 GTSNPN and CDR2 SVGIG (reference sequence). The CDR3 covers 14 residues. Unmatched junction bases numbered 14, after V lost 4 bases and J lost 9 bases. For the CDR3, the DNA is TGTGCCTGGACCCCGGACAGGGCAACCCTCTTGCAGTACTTC. This gives the protein CAWTPDRATLLQYF.

The CDR3 loop is CASSLDRYTEAFF. The CDR3 DNA is TGTGCCAGCAGTTTAGACAGATACACTGAAGCTTTCTTT. The chain combines TRBV28 with TRBJ1-1; D may be TRBD1 (5 bases). Trimming shortened V by 2 bases and J by 3 bases, and 7 bases separated the two germline ends. Germline V CDR1 and CDR2: MDHEN, SYDVKM. CDR3 length equals 13 residues.

This chain joins TRBV19 and TRBJ2-5; tentatively, D is TRBD2 (5 bases). V lost 6 bases and J 5 bases, leaving 13 bases between the germline ends. This CDR3 has 13 residues. Germline V gene sequence: CDR1 LNHDA, CDR2 SQIVND (reference sequence). The CDR3 coding sequence is TGTGCCAGTAGCTTCACTAGAGATGAGACCCAGTACTTC. It translates to CASSFTRDETQYF.

In its sample, this clonotype was seen a few times. The V and J genes are TRBV20-1 and TRBJ2-7, with 8 bases matching TRBD1. J lost 3 bases, V lost 2 bases, and 6 bases had no gene match. Germline-derived CDR1 and CDR2 are DFQATT and SNEGSKA (reference sequence). The CDR3 is 14 amino acids. CDR3 DNA sequence: TGCAGTGCTAGACTCCGACAGGGGATCTACGAGCAGTACTTC. Amino acids: CSARLRQGIYEQYF.

This clonotype has a handful of counts. The V and J genes are TRBV7-3 and TRBJ2-3; the match to TRBD2 covers 10 bases. The CDR3 runs to 17 residues. From germline, CDR1 is SGHTA and CDR2 FQGTGA. With 1 base clipped from V and 6 bases from J, the junction kept 10 bases outside the gene matches. The CDR3 region has the DNA TGTGCCAGCAGCTTAATGGCAGCGGGAGGGCCGTCTGATACGCAGTATTTT. It is translated as CASSLMAAGGPSDTQYF.

This clonotype was picked up a small number of times. This chain connects TRBV6-1 to TRBJ1-1; D is uncertain. Germline CDR1 and CDR2: MNHNS and SASEGT. Trimming left V 1 base short and J 5 bases short, with 17 bases between. CDR3 length equals 16 residues. The CDR3 is CASSEVSSGLGTEAFF. For the CDR3, the DNA is TGTGCCAGCAGTGAAGTGTCCTCGGGATTGGGGACTGAAGCTTTCTTT.

By sample share, this clonotype is large. The J gene is TRBJ1-1, the V gene TRBV20-1; weak D call: TRBD1 (6 bases). CDR1 and CDR2 from the germline V gene are DFQATT and SNEGSKA (reference sequence). V lost 5 bases, J lost 4 bases, and 17 bases lay in between. The CDR3 totals 14 residues. CDR3 coding DNA: TGCAGTGCTTCCTTACAGGGTACGTCCACTGAAGCTTTCTTT. It translates to CSASLQGTSTEAFF.

This clonotype was seen a handful of times. This chain joins TRBV28 and TRBJ1-5; TRBD1 matches 8 bases. Trimming took 4 bases from V and 0 from J; bases not matched to a gene: 5. From germline, CDR1 is MDHEN and CDR2 SYDVKM. This CDR3 is 16 amino acids long. The CDR3 nucleotides are TGTGCCAGCAGTTGGCAGGGACAGGTTAGCAATCAGCCCCAGCATTTT. Amino acid sequence: CASSWQGQVSNQPQHF.

The chain uses TRBV7-9 and TRBJ1-2, with a weak D call TRBD1 (6 bases). The length of the CDR3 is 14 residues. V lost 6 bases and J 4 bases, leaving 15 bases between the germline ends. Germline lookup yields CDR1 SEHNR and CDR2 FQNEAQ (reference sequence). The CDR3 bases are TGTGCCAGCAGTTACAACAGGGATGGCTATGGCTACACCTTC. It yields the protein CASSYNRDGYGYTF.

The rearrangement joins TRBV2 to TRBJ1-5, with D possibly being TRBD1 (6 bases). V lost 8 bases to trimming and J lost 5 bases, with 13 bases between them. The CDR3 contains 13 residues. Germline CDR1 SNHLY, CDR2 FYNNEI. For the CDR3, the DNA is TGTGCCAGCGTCCGGGACAAGGATCAGCCCCAGCATTTT. Encoded protein: CASVRDKDQPQHF.

This clonotype has more than one count but fewer than ten. The CDR3 protein is CSARERAGEGYTF. The CDR3 nucleotides read TGCAGTGCTAGAGAGCGGGCAGGGGAGGGCTACACCTTC. V gene TRBV20-1 combines with J gene TRBJ1-2; tentative D call: TRBD1 (6 bases). Trimming removed 0 bases from V and 8 bases from J, with 13 bases in between. This CDR3 is 13 amino acids long. The V gene's germline CDR1 is DFQATT and CDR2 SNEGSKA (reference sequence).